This record concerns one TCR beta chain sequence. This sample is drawn from a study of blood T cell repertoires in COVID-19. Looking at the study overall: The United States, Italy and Spain were the sources of the acute and convalescent COVID-19 samples. Nucleic acid was either cDNA or gDNA, and it came from T cells, B-cell-depleted T cells, or PBMCs.

How the authors handled the data: Nucleated cell counts were estimated from reference gene primer amplification. TCRdb's table, derived via immunoSEQ multiplex PCR, lists solely in-frame clones and lacks some. V and J calls and clone size are as listed in that table; D and trimming were resolved from the DNA. The table shows tens of thousands of clones, with over 85% occurring only once. There are 16 residues in the CDR3. Germline trimming cut 1 base from V and 8 bases from J; bases unmatched to any gene: 4. CDR1 and CDR2 (germline): MNHNS, SASEGT. The TCR originated in a human donor in a cohort sampled during active COVID-19. The chain uses TRBV6-1 and TRBJ1-6; TRBD1 matches 11 bases. Sequenced material: peripheral blood. In DNA form, the CDR3 reads TGTGCCAGCAGTGAAGGTTGGGACAGGGGGGATTCACCCCTCCACTTT. Translating it yields CASSEGWDRGDSPLHF.